This T cell receptor (beta chain) is drawn from a study of chemoradiotherapy in HPV16-positive cancers. The CDR3 extends over 15 amino acids. V shed 4 bases and J shed 3 bases, with 13 bases lying between them. Germline CDR1 and CDR2: MGHDK and SYGVNS. Clones were sequenced by immunoSEQ multiplex PCR, and TCRdb holds only the in-frame ones, with some missing. The sample carries tens of thousands of clones, 91% recorded once. The rearrangement uses TRBV25-1 and TRBJ1-5, with D perhaps TRBD1 (6 bases). The TCR sequence derives from a human donor with HPV-associated anogenital cancer. The sample in question was blood, obtained from a patient who underwent chemoradiotherapy. The CDR3 loop is CASSGTGHLNQPQHF. CDR3 nucleotides: TGTGCCAGCAGTGGTACGGGACACCTCAATCAGCCCCAGCATTTT.